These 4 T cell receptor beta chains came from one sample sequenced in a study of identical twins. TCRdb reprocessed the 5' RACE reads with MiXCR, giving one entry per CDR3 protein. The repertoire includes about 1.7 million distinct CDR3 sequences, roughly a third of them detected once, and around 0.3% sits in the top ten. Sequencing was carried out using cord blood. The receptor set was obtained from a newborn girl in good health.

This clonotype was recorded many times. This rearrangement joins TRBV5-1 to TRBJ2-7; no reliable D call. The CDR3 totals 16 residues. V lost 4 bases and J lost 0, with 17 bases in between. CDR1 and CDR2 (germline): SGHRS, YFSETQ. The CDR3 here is CASSLTSSGGSYEQYF. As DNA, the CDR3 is TGCGCCAGCAGCCTAACTTCCTCCGGCGGCTCCTACGAGCAGTACTTC.

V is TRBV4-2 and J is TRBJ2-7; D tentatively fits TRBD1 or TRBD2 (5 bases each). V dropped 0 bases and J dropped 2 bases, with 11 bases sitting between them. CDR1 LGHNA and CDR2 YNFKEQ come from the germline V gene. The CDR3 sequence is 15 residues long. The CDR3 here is CASSQEPGAAYEQYF. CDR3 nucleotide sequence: TGTGCCAGCAGCCAAGAGCCCGGGGCCGCCTACGAGCAGTACTTC.

Here the CDR3 reads CSARERAGGPADTQYF. CDR3 coding DNA: TGCAGTGCTAGAGAGAGAGCGGGGGGGCCTGCAGATACGCAGTATTTT. The J gene is TRBJ2-3, the V gene TRBV20-1; 10 bases are shared with TRBD2. This CDR3 comprises 16 residues. Trimming cost V 0 bases and J 4 bases; bases outside gene matches: 7. Germline values: CDR1 DFQATT, CDR2 SNEGSKA (reference sequence).

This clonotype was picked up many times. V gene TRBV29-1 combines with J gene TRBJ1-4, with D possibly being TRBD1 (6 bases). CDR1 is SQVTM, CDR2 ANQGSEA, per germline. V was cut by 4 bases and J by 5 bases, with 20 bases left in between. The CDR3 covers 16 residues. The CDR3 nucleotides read TGCAGCGTTGTCTTCTTCGGTTTGCAGGGGAATGAAAAACTGTTTTTT. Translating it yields CSVVFFGLQGNEKLFF.